Listed here are 5 T cell receptor beta chains from one sample, sequenced in a study of T cells in Graves' hyperthyroidism and ophthalmopathy. RNA transcripts yielded amplified TCR beta CDR3 regions. During a first-round RT-PCR of the TCR CDR3, the HTBI primer set was used. MiXCR was run by TCRdb on the multiplex PCR reads, yielding one entry per CDR3 protein. The sample yields some 490,000 distinct CDR3 sequences, less than 25% seen once. Source material: blood. These receptors were collected from a woman in her 70s with Graves' ophthalmopathy.

This clonotype was seen only a few times. The chain couples TRBV6-5 to TRBJ2-3, with a tentative D call TRBD1 (5 bases). The CDR3 runs 12 residues. V lost 6 bases and J lost 3, with 7 bases in between. Germline CDR1 and CDR2: MNHEY and SVGAGI. DNA for the CDR3: TGTGCCAGCAGGGCAGGGACAGATACGCAGTATTTT. Translation gives CASRAGTDTQYF.

V usage is TRBV30 and J usage is TRBJ2-2; 9 nucleotides agree with TRBD2. CDR3 length: 16 amino acids. V was clipped by 4 bases and J by 6 bases; unmatched bases: 12. CDR1 is GTSNPN and CDR2 is SVGIG in the germline V gene (reference sequence). CDR3 residues: CAWNTVAGVGPGELFF. In DNA, the CDR3 is TGTGCCTGGAATACCGTAGCGGGAGTTGGGCCCGGGGAGCTGTTTTTT.

This clonotype was counted only a few times. V and J are TRBV20-1 and TRBJ2-7, with D tentatively TRBD2 (6 bases). Deletions cut 3 bases from V and 3 bases from J, with 15 bases between. The CDR3 loop spans 14 amino acids. The germline V gene has CDR1 DFQATT and CDR2 SNEGSKA (reference sequence). In DNA, the CDR3 is TGCAGTGCTAGTCGCAGGGAGGCTTACTACGAGCAGTACTTC. This translates into CSASRREAYYEQYF.

V usage is TRBV9 and J usage is TRBJ2-3; D is undetermined. The CDR3 spans 14 residues. Deletions cut 4 bases from V and 6 bases from J, with 15 bases between. Germline assignment: CDR1 SGDLS and CDR2 YYNGEE. The CDR3 loop is CASSPRTLEDTQYF. The CDR3 DNA reads TGTGCCAGCAGCCCCCGGACCTTGGAGGATACGCAGTATTTT.

CDR3 loop: CASSQGLPGGAEAFF. CDR3 coding DNA: TGTGCCAGCAGCCAAGGTCTCCCGGGCGGGGCTGAAGCTTTCTTT. J is TRBJ1-1 and V is TRBV3-1; D remains unclear. This CDR3 is 15 amino acids long. V lost 1 base to trimming and J lost 6 bases, with 15 bases between them. Germline assignment: CDR1 LGHDT and CDR2 YNNKEL (reference sequence).